This T cell receptor beta chain appears in the sequencing data of a study of blood T cell repertoires in COVID-19. Study-wide context: The United States, Italy and Spain were the sources of the acute and convalescent COVID-19 samples. PBMCs, B-cell-depleted T cells, or T cells were the source of the cDNA or gDNA that made up the material.

The CDR3 spans 14 residues. Germline V gene lookup returns CDR1 SGDLS and CDR2 YYNGEE. V lost 0 bases and J 5 bases, leaving 6 bases between the germline ends. Original handling: For nucleated cells, counts were estimated from reference gene primer amplification. TCRdb's table, derived via immunoSEQ multiplex PCR, lists solely in-frame clones and lacks some. V, J and clone size are taken as reported in that table, and D and trimming were inferred from the DNA itself. The data show around 80,000 clones, over 80% seen once. V is TRBV9 and J is TRBJ1-6; tentatively, D is TRBD1 (5 bases). This clonotype was sampled from a human donor in a cohort sampled during active COVID-19. The sample taken for sequencing was peripheral blood. CDR3 DNA sequence: TGTGCCAGCAGCGTAGGGGGGGATAATTCACCCCTCCACTTT. This codes for CASSVGGDNSPLHF.